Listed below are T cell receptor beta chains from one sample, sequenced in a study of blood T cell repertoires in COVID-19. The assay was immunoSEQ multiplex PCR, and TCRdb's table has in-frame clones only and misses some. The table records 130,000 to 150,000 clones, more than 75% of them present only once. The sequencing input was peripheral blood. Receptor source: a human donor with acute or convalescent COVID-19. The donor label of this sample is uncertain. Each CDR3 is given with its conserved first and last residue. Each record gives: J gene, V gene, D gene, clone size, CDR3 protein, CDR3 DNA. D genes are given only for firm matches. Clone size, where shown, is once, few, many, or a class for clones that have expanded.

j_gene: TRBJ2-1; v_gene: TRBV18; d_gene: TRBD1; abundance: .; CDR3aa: CASSPGDREDNEQFF; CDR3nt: TGTGCCAGCTCACCGGGGGACAGGGAAGACAATGAGCAGTTCTTC
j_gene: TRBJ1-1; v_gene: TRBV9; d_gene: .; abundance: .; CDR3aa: CASSAGGILTEAFF; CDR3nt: TGTGCCAGCAGCGCTGGCGGAATTCTGACTGAAGCTTTCTTT
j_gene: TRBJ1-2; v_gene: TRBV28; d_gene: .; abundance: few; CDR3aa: CASSRLDRNYGYTF; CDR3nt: TGTGCCAGCAGTCGCTTGGACAGAAACTATGGCTACACCTTC
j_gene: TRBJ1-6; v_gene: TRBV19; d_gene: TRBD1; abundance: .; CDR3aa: CASSPWTGGNSPLHF; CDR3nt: TGTGCCAGTAGTCCATGGACAGGAGGGAATTCACCCCTCCACTTT
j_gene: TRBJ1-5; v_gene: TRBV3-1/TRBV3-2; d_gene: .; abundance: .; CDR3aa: CASSHGGVSNQPQHF; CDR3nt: TGTGCCAGCAGCCATGGAGGGGTTAGCAATCAGCCCCAGCATTTT
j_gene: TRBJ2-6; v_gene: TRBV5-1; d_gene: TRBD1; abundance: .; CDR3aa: CASSPEGALTYSGANVLTF; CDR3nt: TGCGCCAGCAGCCCCGAGGGGGCTCTAACCTACTCTGGGGCCAACGTCCTGACTTTC
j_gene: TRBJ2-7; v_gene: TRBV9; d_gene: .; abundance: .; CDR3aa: CASSETSASHYEQYF; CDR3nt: TGTGCCAGCAGCGAGACATCAGCCTCCCACTACGAGCAGTACTTC
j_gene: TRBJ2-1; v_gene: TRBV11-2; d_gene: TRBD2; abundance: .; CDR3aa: CASSSLLAGGYNEQFF; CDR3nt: TGTGCCAGCAGCTCCCTCCTAGCGGGGGGCTACAATGAGCAGTTCTTC
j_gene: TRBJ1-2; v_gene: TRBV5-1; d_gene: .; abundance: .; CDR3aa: CASSWAGGYTF; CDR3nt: TGCGCCAGCAGCTGGGCAGGCGGCTACACCTTC
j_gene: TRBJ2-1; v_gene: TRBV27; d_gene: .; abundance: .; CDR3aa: CASSLGQYNEQFF; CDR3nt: TGTGCCAGCAGTTTAGGGCAGTACAATGAGCAGTTCTTC
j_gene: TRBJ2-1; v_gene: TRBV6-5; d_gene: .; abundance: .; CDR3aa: CASISQGQGEQFF; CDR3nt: TGTGCCAGCATTTCACAGGGTCAGGGTGAGCAGTTCTTC
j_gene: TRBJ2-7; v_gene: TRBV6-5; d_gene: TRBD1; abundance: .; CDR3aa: CASSSGTGGLYEQYF; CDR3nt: TGTGCCAGCAGTTCCGGGACAGGGGGCCTCTACGAGCAGTACTTC
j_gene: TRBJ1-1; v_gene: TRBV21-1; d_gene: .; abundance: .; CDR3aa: CASTTGTGKRNTEAFF; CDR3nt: TGTGCCAGCACCACCGGGACAGGGAAAAGGAACACTGAAGCTTTCTTT
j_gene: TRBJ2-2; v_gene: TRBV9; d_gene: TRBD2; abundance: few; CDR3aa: CASSGREGWNTGELFF; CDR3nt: TGTGCCAGCAGCGGGCGGGAGGGCTGGAACACCGGGGAGCTGTTTTTT
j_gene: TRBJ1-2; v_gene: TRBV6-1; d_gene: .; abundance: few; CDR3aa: CASSGWGRSVLGYGYTF; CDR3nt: TGTGCCAGCAGTGGTTGGGGCAGGTCCGTACTTGGCTATGGCTACACCTTC
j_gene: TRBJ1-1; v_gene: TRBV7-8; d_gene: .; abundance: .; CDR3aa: CASSSTAVNTEAFF; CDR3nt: TGTGCCAGCAGCTCGACAGCCGTGAACACTGAAGCTTTCTTT
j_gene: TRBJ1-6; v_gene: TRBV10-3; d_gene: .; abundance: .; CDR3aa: CAISATGQMGNSPLHF; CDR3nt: TGTGCCATCAGTGCGACGGGACAAATGGGGAATTCACCCCTCCACTTT
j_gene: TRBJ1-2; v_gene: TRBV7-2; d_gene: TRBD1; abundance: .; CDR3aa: CASSSGQNPYGYTF; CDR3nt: TGTGCCAGCAGCTCGGGACAGAACCCCTATGGCTACACCTTC
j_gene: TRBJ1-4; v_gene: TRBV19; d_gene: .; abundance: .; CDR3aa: CASSIQGGNEKLFF; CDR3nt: TGTGCCAGTAGTATACAGGGAGGTAATGAAAAACTGTTTTTT
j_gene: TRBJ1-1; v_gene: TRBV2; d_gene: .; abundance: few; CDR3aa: CASSVGQVVNTEAFF; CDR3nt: TGTGCCAGCAGTGTTGGGCAGGTCGTGAACACTGAAGCTTTCTTT
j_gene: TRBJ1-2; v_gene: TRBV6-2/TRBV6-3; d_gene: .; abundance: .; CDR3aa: CASSYGAGTYGYTF; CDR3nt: TGTGCCAGCAGTTACGGGGCAGGGACTTATGGCTACACCTTC
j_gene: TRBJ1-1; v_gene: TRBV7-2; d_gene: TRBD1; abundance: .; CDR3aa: CASSLGQGANTEAFF; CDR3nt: TGTGCCAGCAGCTTGGGACAGGGGGCGAACACTGAAGCTTTCTTT
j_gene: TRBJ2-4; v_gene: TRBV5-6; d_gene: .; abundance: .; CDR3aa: CASSPPLAKNIQYF; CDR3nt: TGTGCCAGCAGCCCTCCACTAGCCAAAAACATTCAGTACTTC
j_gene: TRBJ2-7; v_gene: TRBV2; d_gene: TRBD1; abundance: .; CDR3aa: CAASTGTGGYEQYF; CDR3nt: TGTGCCGCCAGCACCGGGACAGGGGGGTACGAGCAGTACTTC
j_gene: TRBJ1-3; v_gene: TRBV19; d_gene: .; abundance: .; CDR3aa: CATRRAGSGNTIYF; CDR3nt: TGTGCCACCCGGCGCGCAGGGTCCGGAAACACCATATATTTT
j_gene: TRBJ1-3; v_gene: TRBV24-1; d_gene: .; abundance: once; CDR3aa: CATSDPGRGGNTIYF; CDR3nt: TGTGCCACCAGTGATCCGGGGAGAGGAGGAAACACCATATATTTT
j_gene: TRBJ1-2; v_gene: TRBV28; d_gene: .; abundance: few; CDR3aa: CAILPSQNYGYTF; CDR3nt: TGTGCCATTTTGCCCTCGCAGAACTATGGCTACACCTTC
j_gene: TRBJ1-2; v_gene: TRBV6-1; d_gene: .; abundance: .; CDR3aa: CASSERPGDGYTF; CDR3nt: TGTGCCAGCAGTGAAAGGCCGGGGGACGGCTACACCTTC
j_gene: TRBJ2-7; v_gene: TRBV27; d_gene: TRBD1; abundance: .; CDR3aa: CAQDRDHEQYF; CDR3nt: TGTGCCCAGGACAGGGACCACGAGCAGTACTTC
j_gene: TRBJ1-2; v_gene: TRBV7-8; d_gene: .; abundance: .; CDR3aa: CASSLAVREVSGYTF; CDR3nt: TGTGCCAGCAGCTTAGCCGTCCGGGAAGTGTCTGGCTACACCTTC
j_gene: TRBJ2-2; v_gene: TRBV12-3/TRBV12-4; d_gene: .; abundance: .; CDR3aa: CASSYRDGGELFF; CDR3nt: TGTGCCAGCAGTTACAGGGATGGCGGGGAGCTGTTTTTT
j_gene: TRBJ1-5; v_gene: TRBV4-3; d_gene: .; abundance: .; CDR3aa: CASSQQENQPQHF; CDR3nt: TGCGCCAGCAGCCAACAGGAAAATCAGCCCCAGCATTTT
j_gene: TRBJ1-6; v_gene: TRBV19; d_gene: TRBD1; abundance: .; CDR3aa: CASSIVGTGGYSSPLHF; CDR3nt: TGTGCCAGTAGTATAGTGGGGACAGGGGGATACAGTTCACCCCTCCACTTT
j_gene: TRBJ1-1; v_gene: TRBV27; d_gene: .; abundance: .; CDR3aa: CASSTPPGENTEAFF; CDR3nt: TGTGCCAGCAGCACCCCCCCGGGTGAGAACACTGAAGCTTTCTTT
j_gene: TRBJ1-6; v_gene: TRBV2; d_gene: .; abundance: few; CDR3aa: CASSGTYSPLHF; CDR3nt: TGTGCCAGCAGTGGGACATACTCACCCCTCCACTTT
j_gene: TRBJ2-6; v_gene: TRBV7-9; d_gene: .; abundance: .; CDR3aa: CASSLTPSGVGANVLTF; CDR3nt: TGTGCCAGCAGCTTAACTCCTTCAGGGGTTGGGGCCAACGTCCTGACTTTC
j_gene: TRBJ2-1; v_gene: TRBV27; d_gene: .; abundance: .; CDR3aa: CASSFELTNEQFF; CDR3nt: TGTGCCAGCAGTTTTGAACTTACCAACGAGCAGTTCTTC
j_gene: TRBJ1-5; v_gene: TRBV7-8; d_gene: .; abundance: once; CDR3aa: CASSFPPDQPQHF; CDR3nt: TGTGCCAGCAGCTTCCCCCCCGATCAGCCCCAGCATTTT
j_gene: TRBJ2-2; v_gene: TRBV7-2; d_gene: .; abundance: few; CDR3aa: CASSLDPLVGGELFF; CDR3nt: TGTGCCAGCAGCTTAGACCCACTAGTCGGCGGGGAGCTGTTTTTT
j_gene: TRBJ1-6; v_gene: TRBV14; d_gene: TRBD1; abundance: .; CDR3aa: CASSQKTGSSPLHF; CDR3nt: TGTGCCAGCAGCCAAAAGACAGGGTCTTCACCCCTCCACTTT
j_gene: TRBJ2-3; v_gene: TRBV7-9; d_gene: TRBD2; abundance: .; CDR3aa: CASSSTYMIAGDTDTQYF; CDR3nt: TGTGCCAGCAGCTCTACTTACATGATAGCGGGGGACACAGATACGCAGTATTTT
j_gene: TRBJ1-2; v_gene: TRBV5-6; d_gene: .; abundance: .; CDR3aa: CASSSHRVNGYTF; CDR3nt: TGTGCCAGCAGCTCGCACAGGGTTAATGGCTACACCTTC
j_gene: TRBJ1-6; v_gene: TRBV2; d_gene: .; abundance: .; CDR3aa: CASTKNSPLHF; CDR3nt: TGTGCCAGCACTAAAAATTCACCCCTCCACTTT
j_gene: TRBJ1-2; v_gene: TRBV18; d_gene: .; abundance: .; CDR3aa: CASSPGTDNYGYTF; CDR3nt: TGTGCCAGCTCACCTGGCACAGACAACTATGGCTACACCTTC
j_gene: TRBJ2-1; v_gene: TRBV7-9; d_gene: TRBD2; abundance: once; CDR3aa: CASSVEGLGRYNEQFF; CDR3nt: TGTGCCAGCAGCGTAGAGGGACTAGGACGTTACAATGAGCAGTTCTTC
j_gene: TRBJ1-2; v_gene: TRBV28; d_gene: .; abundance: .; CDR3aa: CASKKPQAHYGYTF; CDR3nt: TGTGCCAGCAAAAAACCCCAAGCGCACTATGGCTACACCTTC